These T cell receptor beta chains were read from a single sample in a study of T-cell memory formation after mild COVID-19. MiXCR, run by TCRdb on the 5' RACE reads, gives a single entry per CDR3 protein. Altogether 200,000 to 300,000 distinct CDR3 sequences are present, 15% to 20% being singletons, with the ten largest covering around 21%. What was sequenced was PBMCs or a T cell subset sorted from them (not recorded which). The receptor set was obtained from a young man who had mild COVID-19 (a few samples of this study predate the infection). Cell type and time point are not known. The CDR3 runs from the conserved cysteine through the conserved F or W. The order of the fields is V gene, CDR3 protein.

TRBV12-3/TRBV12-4,CASSPEADYGYTF
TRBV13,CASSLFLGKDEQFF
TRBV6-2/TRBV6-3,CASSSTTISTDTQYF
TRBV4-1,CASSQGDGANYGYTF
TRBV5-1,CASQDQRETQYF
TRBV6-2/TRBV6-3,CASSQNRDPYEQYF
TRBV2,CASSEVYRGEFF
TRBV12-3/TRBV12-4,CASSLRTGLGSPLHF
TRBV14,CASRLGGSYNEQFF
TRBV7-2,CASSPDGTGSNQPQHF
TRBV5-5,CASSLWQERNEQFF
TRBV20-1,CSASALAKNIQYF
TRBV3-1,CASSQGDTQYF
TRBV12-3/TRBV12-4,CASSLGSGGQSETQYF
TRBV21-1,CASRYTAVGETQYF
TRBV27,CASSLVVRNEQFF
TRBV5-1,CASSFSSDGNQPQHF
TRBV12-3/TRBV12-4,CASRVPPGPGYTF
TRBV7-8,CASSSSGGLHTQYF
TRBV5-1,CASSQTGENQPQHF
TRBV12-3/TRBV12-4,CASSGQAASSYEQYF
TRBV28,CAREAGGPSSTDTQYF
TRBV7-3,CASSTGGSSYNEQFF
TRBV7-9,CASRSRNNEQFF
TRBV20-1,CSARVRTSGTDTQYF
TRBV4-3,CASSQDQLYNEQFF